This T cell receptor (beta chain) comes out of a study of CD4 T cells in relation to SARS-CoV-2 and coronaviruses. Study in general: Crossreactive spike epitopes shared across donors were mapped to their HLA restriction.

General study results and limits: Crossreactivity was assessed only for spike protein, not other viral proteins. Monoreactive clones expanded significantly more to SARS-CoV-2 than crossreactive clones did.

Before the COVID-19 pandemic, during about 2010-2018, CD4+ T cells were taken from unexposed donors. About this clone itself: Its cognate antigen is unknown.

The CDR3 spans 16 residues. Deletions cut 0 bases from V and 2 bases from J, with 11 bases between. The germline V gene encodes CDR1 SGHRS and CDR2 YFSETQ. Only in-frame clones appear in the TCRdb table, and some are missing; sequencing was by immunoSEQ multiplex PCR. The sample includes around 62,000 clones, about 94% of them seen just once. This rearrangement joins TRBV5-1 to TRBJ2-2; tentatively, D is TRBD1 (5 bases). The sequence was obtained from a human donor in good health. Sequences were obtained from naive CD4+ T cells from PBMCs. Subset given: naive CD4+ T cells isolated by negative enrichment. CDR3 bases: TGCGCCAGCAGCTTGGTGTCAGGGCTCAACACCGGGGAGCTGTTTTTT. Encoded protein: CASSLVSGLNTGELFF.